These 16 T cell receptor beta chains came from one sample sequenced in a study of regulatory T cells in long-lasting Graves disease. CDR3-region Arm-PCR and iRepertoire HTBI primers produced the TCR beta libraries. Using its own MiXCR run on the multiplex PCR reads, TCRdb lists one record per CDR3 protein. The top ten clones hold 20% to 25% of a sample with under 450,000 distinct CDR3 sequences, 16% of them seen once. Stated time point: newly diagnosed GD, antithyroid drugs for less than 3 months. Isolated PBMC RNA provided the starting material for the TCR library. The sample was also linked to a second study, of T cells in Graves' hyperthyroidism and ophthalmopathy.

Source: peripheral blood mononuclear cells (PBMCs), taken at new diagnosis, from a patient treated with antithyroid drugs. All receptors come from a woman aged 18-29 years with Graves disease.

There are a few counts of this clonotype. The gene calls are TRBV6-1 and TRBJ1-5; D possibly corresponds to TRBD1 (5 bases). Trimming shortened V by 1 base and J by 5 bases, and 9 bases separated the two germline ends. The CDR3 runs to 14 residues. The germline V gene has CDR1 MNHNS and CDR2 SASEGT. The CDR3 coding sequence is TGTGCCAGCAGTGAAGTGGGGGGATATCAGCCCCAGCATTTT. Protein sequence: CASSEVGGYQPQHF.

Many counts were recorded for this clonotype. The CDR3 protein is CASSATGRGETQYF. CDR3 nucleotides: TGTGCCAGCAGTGCGACAGGGAGGGGGGAGACCCAGTACTTC. This rearrangement joins TRBV6-1 to TRBJ2-5; possibly TRBD1 or TRBD2 for D (7 bases each). Trimming took 4 bases from V and 5 from J, leaving 14 bases between them. Germline CDR1 reads MNHNS; CDR2 reads SASEGT. The CDR3 covers 14 residues.

This clonotype has more than one count but fewer than ten. In DNA, the CDR3 is TGTGCCAGCAGCGTAGAGGACAGGGGGCATGGGACAGATACGCAGTATTTT. It specifies CASSVEDRGHGTDTQYF. This rearrangement joins TRBV9 to TRBJ2-3, with 11 bases lining up with TRBD1. CDR1 is SGDLS and CDR2 is YYNGEE in the germline V gene. The ends lost 0 bases at V and 3 bases at J; junction bases unmatched: 6. The CDR3 contains 17 residues.

The rearrangement uses TRBV27 and TRBJ1-1; 8 bases map to TRBD1. V shed 3 bases and J 4 bases; nucleotides not matched to a gene: 4. CDR3 length: 14 amino acids. Germline V gives CDR1 MNHEY, CDR2 SMNVEV (reference sequence). The CDR3 DNA sequence: TGTGCCAGCAGTTTGGACAGGGCTCGCACTGAAGCTTTCTTT. It specifies CASSLDRARTEAFF.

The chain links TRBV7-8 to TRBJ2-6; D is perhaps TRBD1 or TRBD2 (5 bases each). Germline V gene data show CDR1 as SGHVS and CDR2 as FQNEAQ. With 5 bases removed from V and 0 bases from J, the gap between germline ends came to 14 bases. This CDR3 comprises 17 residues. CDR3 amino acids: CASSVKGRLSGANVLTF. In DNA form, the CDR3 reads TGTGCCAGCAGCGTAAAGGGACGGCTCTCTGGGGCCAACGTCCTGACTTTC.

Remarks on this clonotype: This may be a read error: a much more frequent sequence differs by one nucleotide. This sequence joins TRBV9 and TRBJ2-7; 8 bases match TRBD1. Trimming cost V 4 bases and J 5 bases; bases outside gene matches: 11. In germline, CDR1 is SGDLS, CDR2 YYNGEE. This CDR3 spans 15 amino acids. The DNA of the CDR3 is TGTGCCAGCAGCCCTGGACAGGGTAGGGCCCACGAGCAGTACTTC. Translating gives CASSPGQGRAHEQYF.

CDR3 sequence reads: CSARDTGVNYGYTF. The CDR3 DNA sequence: TGCAGTGCTAGAGACACAGGGGTTAACTATGGCTACACCTTC. The genes are TRBV20-1 and TRBJ1-2; 7 bases are shared with TRBD1. The CDR3 runs 14 residues. From germline, CDR1 is DFQATT and CDR2 SNEGSKA (reference sequence). J was trimmed by 1 base and V by 0 bases; bases with no gene match: 2.

The table lists this clonotype with many counts. The V gene is TRBV5-5, the J gene TRBJ1-1; no definite D call. Trimming pared 4 bases from V and 7 bases from J, leaving 17 bases between. The CDR3 spans 14 residues. Germline V gene lookup returns CDR1 SGHKS and CDR2 YYEKEE (reference sequence). The CDR3 DNA reads TGTGCCAGCAGCCCGCAGCGTTACTACGGTGAAGCTTTCTTT. It encodes CASSPQRYYGEAFF.

In this sample, this clonotype turned up many times. The chain couples TRBV30 to TRBJ2-2; 11 bases agree with TRBD2. The CDR3 contains 17 residues. Germline trimming cut 2 bases from V and 6 bases from J; bases unmatched to any gene: 11. Germline CDR1 is GTSNPN and CDR2 is SVGIG (reference sequence). The chain's CDR3 is CAWSSIVAGGPAGELFF. The CDR3 DNA is TGTGCCTGGAGTTCCATCGTAGCGGGAGGGCCCGCCGGGGAGCTGTTTTTT.

The sample holds many counts of this clonotype. V usage is TRBV4-1 and J usage is TRBJ2-1; 14 bases agree with TRBD2. Per germline, CDR1 MGHRA and CDR2 YSYEKL. The CDR3 has 18 amino acids. Trimming at V came to 3 bases and at J to 5 bases, leaving 9 bases not matched to a gene. Written as DNA, the CDR3 is TGCGCCAGCAGCCAGGATCCTGGACTAGCGGGGGGTAACAATGAGCAGTTCTTC. Translation: CASSQDPGLAGGNNEQFF.

In its sample, this clonotype was seen many times. The rearrangement joins TRBV20-1 to TRBJ2-3, with 9 nucleotides matching TRBD2. In germline, CDR1 is DFQATT, CDR2 SNEGSKA (reference sequence). J gave up 2 bases and V 5 bases, and 11 bases lay outside the gene matches. The CDR3 totals 16 residues. The CDR3 nucleotides are TGCAGTGCTCGACCCTCCAGCGGGGGGTACACAGATACGCAGTATTTT. Protein sequence: CSARPSSGGYTDTQYF.

This clonotype was recorded at least ten times. This chain uses TRBV30 with TRBJ2-2; TRBD2 aligns across 7 bases. Germline CDR1 is GTSNPN and CDR2 is SVGIG (reference sequence). Unmatched junction bases numbered 5, after V lost 7 bases and J lost 3 bases. The CDR3 is 13 residues long. The CDR3: CASGTTYTGELFF. The CDR3, as DNA: TGTGCCTCAGGGACTACCTACACCGGGGAGCTGTTTTTT.

This clonotype was picked up a small number of times. The rearrangement links TRBV30 to TRBJ1-6; the D gene is possibly TRBD1 (6 bases). This CDR3 has 15 residues. The ends were cut back, 6 bases at V and 6 bases at J, with 18 bases in the middle. Germline CDR1 is GTSNPN and CDR2 is SVGIG (reference sequence). The CDR3 DNA sequence: TGTGCCTGCGAGGACAAGATAGGGGGTAATTCACCCCTCCACTTT. It encodes CACEDKIGGNSPLHF. Complete variable domain (other parts from reference TRBV30 and TRBJ1-6): SQTIHQWPATLVQPVGSPLSLECTVEGTSNPNLYWYRQAAGRGLQLLFYSVGIGQISSEVPQNLSASRPQDRQFILSSKKLLLSDSGFYLCACEDKIGGNSPLHFGNGTRLTVT.

This clonotype occurred many times. The V call is TRBV5-1, the J call TRBJ2-7; D is unresolved. This CDR3 spans 15 amino acids. Germline values: CDR1 SGHRS, CDR2 YFSETQ. The V end lost 0 bases, the J end lost 5 bases, and 15 bases lay between the germline ends. The CDR3 DNA follows: TGCGCCAGCAGCTTGGGTGTCAGTCGGACCCACGAGCAGTACTTC. This translates into CASSLGVSRTHEQYF.

This clonotype was picked up many times. The chain couples TRBV11-1 to TRBJ2-7; 7 positions agree with TRBD2. V gave up 5 bases and J gave up 5 bases; unmatched junction bases: 3. The CDR3 runs to 12 residues. Germline V gene sequence: CDR1 SGHAT, CDR2 FQDESV (reference sequence). The CDR3 DNA is TGTGCCAGCAGCCGGAGCGGGGACGAGCAGTACTTC. This encodes CASSRSGDEQYF.

This clonotype has more than one count but fewer than ten. V gene TRBV24-1 combines with J gene TRBJ2-3; D not resolved. Trimming removed 0 bases from V and 0 bases from J, with 9 bases in between. Germline-derived CDR1 and CDR2 are KGHDR and SFDVKD. CDR3 length: 16 amino acids. CDR3 residues: CATSDLDTTSTDTQYF. Here the CDR3 DNA reads TGTGCCACCAGTGATTTGGACACGACTAGCACAGATACGCAGTATTTT.